The rows below give T cell receptor beta chains drawn from one sample of a study of glioma-infiltrating T cells. MiXCR, applied by TCRdb to the multiplex PCR reads, yields one record per CDR3 protein. The table lists about 190,000 distinct CDR3 sequences, roughly a third of them singletons. Sequenced input: glioma tissue, nonneoplastic brain tissue, or PBMCs (not recorded which). These receptors were obtained from a human donor with low-grade glioma or glioblastoma, undergoing nonglioma brain surgery, or in good health (not recorded which). Both conserved end residues are part of each CDR3. Fields, in order: clone size, D gene, J gene, V gene, CDR3 protein, CDR3 DNA. D genes are given only for firm matches. The listing skips clone size in some rows; elsewhere it reads once, few, many or a size class.

>-|TRBD1|TRBJ2-1|TRBV24-1
CATSRDRVNEQFF
TGTGCCACCAGCCGGGACAGGGTGAATGAGCAGTTCTTC
>many|-|TRBJ2-7|TRBV20-1
CSATGLDTYEQYF
TGCAGTGCTACCGGACTCGATACCTACGAGCAGTACTTC
>many|TRBD2|TRBJ2-1|TRBV7-3
CASSLTSDYNEQFF
TGTGCCAGCAGCTTGACTAGCGACTACAATGAGCAGTTCTTC
>many|-|TRBJ2-1|TRBV7-2
CASSLIRYNEQFF
TGTGCCAGCAGCTTGATTAGGTACAATGAGCAGTTCTTC
>many|TRBD2|TRBJ2-2|TRBV6-5
CASSYSGDTGELFF
TGTGCCAGCAGTTACAGCGGGGACACCGGGGAGCTGTTTTTT
>few|TRBD2|TRBJ2-1|TRBV18
CASSSTSGSGFGEQFF
TGTGCCAGCTCATCGACTAGCGGGAGTGGGTTTGGAGAGCAGTTCTTC
>many|TRBD1|TRBJ1-6|TRBV4-3
CASSRGRDRRSPLHF
TGCGCCAGCAGCCGCGGCCGGGACAGACGGTCACCCCTCCACTTT
>many|TRBD2|TRBJ2-5|TRBV20-1
CSARALGLVRETQYF
TGCAGTGCTAGAGCTTTGGGACTAGTCCGGGAGACCCAGTACTTC
>many|-|TRBJ1-1|TRBV20-1
CSARDKTGVEAFF
TGCAGTGCTAGAGATAAGACAGGTGTTGAAGCTTTCTTT
>many|-|TRBJ2-7|TRBV4-2
CASSQEWGNEQYF
TGTGCCAGCAGCCAAGAATGGGGGAACGAGCAGTACTTC
>-|TRBD2|TRBJ2-3|TRBV12-3/TRBV12-4
CASSPWTSWSTDTQYF
TGTGCCAGCAGCCCCTGGACTAGCTGGAGCACAGATACGCAGTATTTT
>-|-|TRBJ1-3|TRBV28
CASSLTVISGNTIYF
TGTGCCAGCAGTCTGACAGTCATCTCTGGAAACACCATATATTTT
>-|TRBD2|TRBJ2-1|TRBV6-5
CASSSQRGGRINEQFF
TGTGCCAGCAGTTCACAGCGGGGGGGCCGGATCAATGAGCAGTTCTTC
>many|-|TRBJ2-3|TRBV7-9
CASSPSASTDTQYF
TGTGCCAGCAGCCCCTCGGCTAGCACAGATACGCAGTATTTT
>many|-|TRBJ1-4|TRBV28
CASSTQGTTNEKLFF
TGTGCCAGCAGTACGCAGGGTACAACTAATGAAAAACTGTTTTTT
>-|TRBD2|TRBJ2-3|TRBV5-1
CASSLGSLAGADTQYF
TGCGCCAGCAGCTTGGGATCTTTAGCGGGAGCAGATACGCAGTATTTT
>few|-|TRBJ2-7|TRBV24-1
CATATGGASYEQYF
TGTGCCACGGCGACGGGCGGGGCCAGCTACGAGCAGTACTTC
>many|TRBD1|TRBJ1-4|TRBV28
CASRERTGGGEKLFF
TGTGCCAGCAGGGAAAGGACAGGGGGTGGGGAAAAACTGTTTTTT
>-|TRBD2|TRBJ2-2|TRBV3-1
CASSPPSGRDTGELFF
TGTGCCAGCAGCCCCCCTAGCGGGAGAGACACCGGGGAGCTGTTTTTT
>-|-|TRBJ2-3|TRBV12-3/TRBV12-4
CASRPPGNTQYF
TGTGCCAGCAGACCGCCAGGGAATACGCAGTATTTT
>many|-|TRBJ2-1|TRBV24-1
CATQGRNNEQFF
TGTGCCACCCAGGGACGTAACAATGAGCAGTTCTTC
>many|-|TRBJ1-1|TRBV29-1
CSARAQRNTEAFF
TGCAGCGCGCGGGCACAGAGAAACACTGAAGCTTTCTTT
>many|TRBD2|TRBJ2-3|TRBV28
CASTPGAGVLTDTQYF
TGTGCCAGCACCCCAGGCGCGGGAGTTCTCACAGATACGCAGTATTTT
>medium-sized|TRBD2|TRBJ2-5|TRBV27
CASSPGLAGGAQYF
TGTGCCAGCAGTCCAGGACTAGCGGGAGGGGCCCAGTACTTC
>-|-|TRBJ2-6|TRBV2
CASSAKGIRVGANVLTF
TGTGCCAGCAGTGCGAAGGGTATTCGGGTTGGGGCCAACGTCCTGACTTTC
>-|-|TRBJ2-6|TRBV18
CASSPEIACGASVLTF
TGTGCCAGCTCACCAGAAATCGCATGTGGGGCCAGCGTCCTGACTTTC
>many|-|TRBJ2-5|TRBV6-2/TRBV6-3
CASTPQGETQYF
TGTGCCAGTACTCCCCAGGGCGAGACCCAGTACTTC
>many|-|TRBJ2-3|TRBV27
CASTPSFLTDTQYF
TGTGCCAGCACCCCCAGCTTCCTGACAGATACGCAGTATTTT
>many|-|TRBJ2-7|TRBV9
CASSVGNSGYEQYF
TGTGCCAGCAGCGTAGGCAACAGCGGTTACGAGCAGTACTTC
>many|TRBD1|TRBJ2-1|TRBV7-3
CASSLLGQGGEQFF
TGTGCCAGCAGCTTACTAGGACAGGGGGGTGAGCAGTTCTTC
>many|TRBD1|TRBJ1-4|TRBV18
CASSPGTDNEKLFF
TGTGCCAGCTCACCCGGGACAGACAATGAAAAACTGTTTTTT
>many|-|TRBJ1-4|TRBV3-1
CASSQAGQPTNEKLFF
TGTGCCAGCAGCCAAGCTGGGCAGCCAACTAATGAAAAACTGTTTTTT
>-|TRBD1|TRBJ2-7|TRBV6-2/TRBV6-3
CASSDLGQVYGQYF
TGTGCCAGCAGTGATTTGGGACAGGTATACGGGCAGTACTTC